This passage covers 27 T cell receptor beta chains from one sample sequenced in a study of blood T cell repertoires in COVID-19. Generated by immunoSEQ multiplex PCR, the TCRdb table keeps only in-frame clones and is missing some. This repertoire shows more than 95,000 clones, under 80% found once; its top ten account for about 2.7%. The sequenced material came from peripheral blood. The receptors derive from a man over 45 with acute or convalescent COVID-19.

The CDR3 nucleotides read TGTGCCAGCAGCTTAGAGGGCGGGGCCCGCACAGATACGCAGTATTTT. Its translation: CASSLEGGARTDTQYF. The chain recombines TRBV7-9 with TRBJ2-3, with TRBD2 as a possible D gene (6 bases). V lost 1 base and J 1 base, leaving 12 bases between the germline ends. The CDR3 is made up of 16 amino acids. Looked up from germline, CDR1 is SEHNR and CDR2 is FQNEAQ (reference sequence).

This clone was observed a few times. The chain joins TRBV5-8 to TRBJ2-7, with 7 bases identical to TRBD1. CDR3 size: 15 residues. Germline assignment: CDR1 SGHTS and CDR2 YDEGEE. V shed 6 bases and J 1 base; nucleotides not matched to a gene: 10. CDR3 in DNA: TGTGCCAGCATGAGAACAGGGGTCCTATCCTACGAGCAGTACTTC. It codes for CASMRTGVLSYEQYF.

This clone was detected once. This chain connects TRBV25-1 to TRBJ2-5; tentative D call: TRBD2 (6 bases). Trimming stripped 4 bases from V and 3 bases from J, with 18 bases between. This CDR3 contains 16 residues. CDR1 and CDR2 (germline): MGHDK, SYGVNS. The DNA for the CDR3 is TGTGCCAGCAGTGTTCCGGGACGGCGGGGAGAAGAGACCCAGTACTTC. As protein: CASSVPGRRGEETQYF.

The chain combines TRBV19 with TRBJ2-1; 8 nucleotides line up with TRBD2. Germline CDR1 is LNHDA and CDR2 is SQIVND (reference sequence). The CDR3 sequence is 18 residues long. The V and J ends lost 2 bases and 3 bases, in that order; junction bases with no gene match: 12. CDR3 sequence: CASSIRYPPGLGYNEQFF. CDR3 in DNA: TGTGCCAGTAGTATAAGGTATCCGCCGGGACTAGGCTACAATGAGCAGTTCTTC.

The rearrangement uses TRBV28 and TRBJ1-5, with a possible D match to TRBD1 (6 bases). CDR1 MDHEN and CDR2 SYDVKM come from the germline V gene. The CDR3 contains 16 residues. Trimming cost V 5 bases and J 2 bases, with 16 bases left between them. The CDR3 region has the DNA TGTGCCAGCAGTCCGGGAGGGGGTGACGGCAATCAGCCCCAGCATTTT. This sequence encodes CASSPGGGDGNQPQHF.

V is TRBV7-9 and J is TRBJ2-5; the D gene is possibly TRBD1 (6 bases). Trimming shortened V by 2 bases and J by 4 bases, and 8 bases separated the two germline ends. The CDR3 spans 13 residues. Germline lookup yields CDR1 SEHNR and CDR2 FQNEAQ (reference sequence). CDR3 in amino acids: CASSLQQGETQYF. The CDR3 DNA sequence: TGTGCCAGCAGCTTACAACAGGGAGAGACCCAGTACTTC. Drawing the rest from reference TRBV7-9 and TRBJ2-5, the complete variable domain is DTGVSQNPRHKITKRGQNVTFRCDPISEHNRLYWYRQTLGQGPEFLTYFQNEAQLEKSRLLSDRFSAERPKGSFSTLEIQRTEQGDSAMYLCASSLQQGETQYFGPGTRLLVL.

The chain is built from TRBV9 and TRBJ2-3; 7 nucleotides line up with TRBD1. Germline loops: CDR1 SGDLS, CDR2 YYNGEE. V lost 3 bases to trimming and J lost 5 bases; unmatched junction nucleotides: 12. The CDR3 spans 16 residues. DNA of the CDR3: TGTGCCAGCAGCGGGACCCCCGGGACAGCCGGAGATACGCAGTATTTT. This encodes CASSGTPGTAGDTQYF.

This sequence joins TRBV19 and TRBJ2-1; D gene unclear. Looked up from germline, CDR1 is LNHDA and CDR2 is SQIVND (reference sequence). Trimming pared 4 bases from V and 7 bases from J, leaving 8 bases between. The CDR3 has 12 amino acids. CDR3 in DNA: TGTGCCAGTAGTACCCCCCCGAATGAGCAGTTCTTC. Translation gives CASSTPPNEQFF.

This chain uses TRBV6-1 with TRBJ2-7; TRBD1 aligns across 8 bases. V shed 3 bases and J 2 bases; nucleotides not matched to a gene: 3. The CDR3 has 14 residues. Per germline, CDR1 MNHNS and CDR2 SASEGT. The CDR3 DNA reads TGTGCCAGCAGTGACACAGGGGGACCCTACGAGCAGTACTTC. Residues: CASSDTGGPYEQYF.

This chain links TRBV10-2 with TRBJ2-1; TRBD1 is a possible D gene (6 bases). The CDR3 extends over 15 amino acids. V was shortened by 6 bases and J by 7 bases, with 19 bases between the two germline ends. Germline CDR1 reads WSHSY; CDR2 reads SAAADI. CDR3 nucleotides: TGCGCCAGCAGCCCCCCGGGACAAACCCAAAATGAGCAGTTCTTC. Protein sequence: CASSPPGQTQNEQFF.

This chain links TRBV12-5 with TRBJ2-3; 12 bases agree with TRBD2. The germline V gene has CDR1 LGHNT and CDR2 FRNRAP. The length of the CDR3 is 16 residues. Trimming removed 6 bases from V and 0 bases from J; junction bases left unmatched: 4. CDR3 DNA: TGTGCTAGTGGAACTGGACTAGCGGGAAGCACAGATACGCAGTATTTT. Amino acid sequence: CASGTGLAGSTDTQYF. Drawing the rest from reference TRBV12-5 and TRBJ2-3, the complete variable domain is DARVTQTPRHKVTEMGQEVTMRCQPILGHNTVFWYRQTMMQGLELLAYFRNRAPLDDSGMPKDRFSAEMPDATLATLKIQPSEPRDSAVYFCASGTGLAGSTDTQYFGPGTRLTVL.

V and J are TRBV7-8 and TRBJ1-2; tentative D call: TRBD1 (6 bases). The V end lost 2 bases, the J end lost 5 bases, and 18 bases lay between the germline ends. This CDR3 contains 16 residues. Germline-derived CDR1 and CDR2 are SGHVS and FQNEAQ. CDR3 amino acids: CASSLQTGQSEYGYTF. CDR3 nucleotides: TGTGCCAGCAGCTTACAAACTGGACAGAGTGAATATGGCTACACCTTC. The whole variable domain, remainder taken from reference TRBV7-8 and TRBJ1-2, is GAGVSQSPRYKVAKRGQDVALRCDPISGHVSLFWYQQALGQGPEFLTYFQNEAQLDKSGLPSDRFFAERPEGSVSTLKIQRTQQEDSAVYLCASSLQTGQSEYGYTFGSGTRLTVV.

J is TRBJ2-6 and V is TRBV6-5; TRBD1 aligns across 7 bases. Trimming at V came to 6 bases and at J to 3 bases, leaving 5 bases not matched to a gene. Germline CDR1 reads MNHEY; CDR2 reads SVGAGI. CDR3 length: 15 amino acids. The CDR3 DNA is TGTGCCAGCAGCCTTAGGGGGCTTGGGGCCAACGTCCTGACTTTC. It is translated as CASSLRGLGANVLTF.

This chain uses TRBV10-3 with TRBJ2-6; D is undetermined. Germline CDR1 ENHRY, CDR2 SYGVKD. The CDR3 loop spans 15 amino acids. The ends were cut back, 7 bases at V and 2 bases at J, with 12 bases in the middle. CDR3: CAIMKENTGANVLTF. The CDR3 DNA reads TGTGCCATCATGAAGGAGAACACTGGGGCCAACGTCCTGACTTTC.

V is TRBV5-1 and J is TRBJ2-7, with 10 bases lining up with TRBD1. There are 14 residues in the CDR3. Losses at the gene ends were 4 bases for V and 3 bases for J; bases not matched to a gene: 4. Per germline, CDR1 SGHRS and CDR2 YFSETQ. The CDR3 is CASSGDRGIYEQYF. CDR3 sequence (DNA): TGCGCCAGCAGCGGGGACAGGGGTATCTACGAGCAGTACTTC. Based on the CDR3 plus reference TRBV5-1 and TRBJ2-7, the full variable domain is KAGVTQTPRYLIKTRGQQVTLSCSPISGHRSVSWYQQTPGQGLQFLFEYFSETQRNKGNFPGRFSGRQFSNSRSEMNVSTLELGDSALYLCASSGDRGIYEQYFGPGTRLTVT.

The rearrangement joins TRBV5-1 to TRBJ2-1; TRBD2 aligns across 8 bases. This CDR3 has 17 amino acids. Germline values: CDR1 SGHRS, CDR2 YFSETQ. With 4 bases clipped from V and 7 bases from J, the junction kept 16 bases outside the gene matches. In DNA, the CDR3 is TGCGCCAGCAGCCCACAGGGCATGAGCGGGAGTAGGAATGAGCAGTTCTTC. Its translation: CASSPQGMSGSRNEQFF. Full variable domain (outside the CDR3, taken from reference TRBV5-1 and TRBJ2-1): KAGVTQTPRYLIKTRGQQVTLSCSPISGHRSVSWYQQTPGQGLQFLFEYFSETQRNKGNFPGRFSGRQFSNSRSEMNVSTLELGDSALYLCASSPQGMSGSRNEQFFGPGTRLTVL.

The CDR3 coding sequence is TGTGCCAGCATTTCCGGGACAGCGTATCAGCCCCAGCATTTT. It translates to CASISGTAYQPQHF. The rearrangement links TRBV28 to TRBJ1-5, with 7 positions matching TRBD1. The CDR3 extends over 14 amino acids. V lost 7 bases to trimming and J lost 5 bases; unmatched junction nucleotides: 8. Germline assignment: CDR1 MDHEN and CDR2 SYDVKM. Drawing the rest from reference TRBV28 and TRBJ1-5, the complete variable domain is DVKVTQSSRYLVKRTGEKVFLECVQDMDHENMFWYRQDPGLGLRLIYFSYDVKMKEKGDIPEGYSVSREKKERFSLILESASTNQTSMYLCASISGTAYQPQHFGDGTRLSIL.

The chain has TRBV4-2 and TRBJ2-1; maybe TRBD2 (5 bases). The CDR3 consists of 15 residues. Germline CDR1 reads LGHNA; CDR2 reads YNFKEQ. Deletions cut 0 bases from V and 0 bases from J, with 6 bases between. CDR3 amino acids: CASSQEEGSYNEQFF. DNA for the CDR3: TGTGCCAGCAGCCAAGAAGAGGGCTCCTACAATGAGCAGTTCTTC.

V usage is TRBV11-2 and J usage is TRBJ2-7; TRBD1 aligns across 7 bases. Germline CDR1 is SGHAT and CDR2 is FQNNGV. Trimming at V came to 3 bases and at J to 7 bases, leaving 9 bases not matched to a gene. The CDR3 is made up of 14 amino acids. CDR3 protein: CASSLDNRGFEQYF. The CDR3 region has the DNA TGTGCCAGCAGCTTGGACAACAGGGGTTTTGAGCAGTACTTC.

The rearrangement links TRBV5-8 to TRBJ2-2; TRBD1 agrees at 8 bases. This CDR3 comprises 16 residues. Germline V gene lookup returns CDR1 SGHTS and CDR2 YDEGEE. After removal of 4 bases from V and 2 bases from J, the junction contained 7 bases not matched to a gene. The CDR3 spells CASSIGTGLNTGELFF. CDR3 DNA: TGTGCCAGCAGCATCGGGACAGGTCTAAACACCGGGGAGCTGTTTTTT.

The rearrangement joins TRBV19 to TRBJ2-7; 7 bases align to TRBD1. The CDR3 consists of 17 residues. V trimming: 1 base; J trimming: 2 bases; junction bases outside the gene matches: 11. CDR1 and CDR2 (germline): LNHDA, SQIVND (reference sequence). The CDR3: CASSIALQGFFTYEQYF. CDR3 coding DNA: TGTGCCAGTAGTATAGCCCTACAGGGGTTTTTTACCTACGAGCAGTACTTC.

This clone was found a few times. The V gene is TRBV6-5, the J gene TRBJ2-1; 9 bases map to TRBD2. Germline-derived CDR1 and CDR2 are MNHEY and SVGAGI. This CDR3 spans 13 amino acids. With 6 bases clipped from V and 11 bases from J, the junction kept 8 bases outside the gene matches. DNA for the CDR3: TGTGCCAGCAGCCCCCGACCTAGCGGGAAGCAGTTCTTC. Translation: CASSPRPSGKQFF.

The J gene is TRBJ2-7, the V gene TRBV27; 9 positions match TRBD1. Germline V gene sequence: CDR1 MNHEY, CDR2 SMNVEV (reference sequence). There are 15 residues in the CDR3. Germline trimming cut 2 bases from V and 4 bases from J; bases unmatched to any gene: 6. The CDR3 sequence is CASSLENRGHYEQYF. For the CDR3, the DNA is TGTGCCAGCAGTTTAGAAAACAGGGGGCATTACGAGCAGTACTTC.

The chain is built from TRBV30 and TRBJ2-6; D gene ambiguous. Germline CDR1 and CDR2: GTSNPN and SVGIG (reference sequence). The CDR3 has 14 residues. Trimming pared 4 bases from V and 2 bases from J, leaving 9 bases between. The CDR3 region has the DNA TGTGCCTGGACTGTGGGCCCTGGGGCCAACGTCCTGACTTTC. Protein: CAWTVGPGANVLTF.

This clone was counted between two and nine times. V is TRBV7-9 and J is TRBJ1-2; 9 bases map to TRBD1. V trimming: 4 bases; J trimming: 4 bases; junction bases outside the gene matches: 4. Germline CDR1 and CDR2: SEHNR and FQNEAQ (reference sequence). The length of the CDR3 is 14 residues. The CDR3 DNA follows: TGTGCCAGCAGCTCGGACAGGGGAGTCTATGGCTACACCTTC. It codes for CASSSDRGVYGYTF. The entire variable domain, with the rest obtained from reference TRBV7-9 and TRBJ1-2, is as follows: DTGVSQNPRHKITKRGQNVTFRCDPISEHNRLYWYRQTLGQGPEFLTYFQNEAQLEKSRLLSDRFSAERPKGSFSTLEIQRTEQGDSAMYLCASSSDRGVYGYTFGSGTRLTVV.

J is TRBJ2-2 and V is TRBV18, with TRBD2 matching over 8 bases. Germline CDR1 and CDR2: KGHSH and LQKENI. This CDR3 region has 16 residues. V lost 3 bases to trimming and J lost 9 bases; unmatched junction nucleotides: 12. The CDR3 DNA is TGTGCCAGCTCACCGGTTTCGGGGGGGCCCACGTGGGAGCTGTTTTTT. This sequence encodes CASSPVSGGPTWELFF.

As DNA, the CDR3 is TGTGCCAGTAAGGACAGGGACAGGGGACGGGATACGCAGTATTTT. This encodes CASKDRDRGRDTQYF. The chain is built from TRBV19 and TRBJ2-3; 10 bases align to TRBD1. The J segment lost 6 bases and the V segment lost 7 bases, leaving 10 bases of the junction unmatched. The CDR3 totals 15 residues. In germline, CDR1 is LNHDA, CDR2 SQIVND (reference sequence).